This T cell receptor (beta chain) was sequenced for a study of T-cell reconstitution after alpha-beta-depleted transplantation in children. This clonotype came up many times. The authors prepared the TCRbeta library with unique molecular identifiers. A single record per CDR3 protein comes from TCRdb applying MiXCR to the PCR reads. The sample includes hundreds of thousands of distinct CDR3 sequences, around 12% of them seen just once. The V gene end was trimmed by 7 bases and the J gene end by 0 bases; junction bases not matched to a gene: 8. From germline, CDR1 is DFQATT and CDR2 SNEGSKA (reference sequence). The CDR3 spans 14 residues.

Sequences were derived from PBMCs, sampled before TCRalphabeta/CD19-depleted stem cell transplant. This sequence was found in a girl under 10 years old with congenital amegakaryocytic thrombocytopenia, due to receive a stem cell transplant. The chain recombines TRBV20-1 with TRBJ2-7; 8 nucleotides align to TRBD1. The CDR3 DNA follows: TGCAGTGTCTCGACAGGGGCGAGCTCCTACGAGCAGTACTTC. It translates to CSVSTGASSYEQYF.